Listed below are T cell receptor beta chains from one sample, sequenced in a study of a mutant IDH1 vaccine in newly diagnosed glioma. Only in-frame clones appear in the TCRdb table, and some are missing; sequencing was by immunoSEQ multiplex PCR. This table has roughly 60,000 clones, roughly 85% appearing once. These receptors are not linked to any known antigen. Specimen: PBMCs, collected from a glioma patient whose treatment included an IDH1 peptide vaccine. The receptors shown here come from a man aged 25-40 years with glioma. Both conserved end residues are part of each CDR3. A D gene is named only where the DNA matches it firmly. Clone size is not always given. Where it is, it says once, few, many or a class for expanded clones.

TRBV19	.	TRBJ2-2	TRBD1	TGTGCCAGTAGTATGGCGGACAGGACCGGGGAGCTGTTTTTT	CASSMADRTGELFF
TRBV18	.	TRBJ2-7	TRBD2	TGTGCCAGCTCACCAGGAAGGCAGGGAGGGCGGAACGAGCAGTACTTC	CASSPGRQGGRNEQYF
TRBV14	.	TRBJ1-4	.	TGTGCCAGCAGCCAAGATCTAAGGGGGGTTAAACTGTTTTTT	CASSQDLRGVKLFF
TRBV18	.	TRBJ1-1	TRBD1	TGTGCCAGCTCAGTGGGCAGGGGGACCACTGAAGCTTTCTTT	CASSVGRGTTEAFF
TRBV11-3	.	TRBJ1-1	.	TGTGCCAGCAGCTTAAATCTGAACACTGAAGCTTTCTTT	CASSLNLNTEAFF
TRBV2	.	TRBJ2-2	.	TGTGCCAGCAGTGAAAGTACAGCGAACACCGGGGAGCTGTTTTTT	CASSESTANTGELFF
TRBV7-9	.	TRBJ2-1	TRBD2	TGTGCCAGCAACAGACTAGCGGGGGGTTTATATGAGCAGTTCTTC	CASNRLAGGLYEQFF
TRBV18	.	TRBJ2-7	TRBD1	TGTGCCAGCTCACTCACCGGGACAGGGATCTACGAGCAGTACTTC	CASSLTGTGIYEQYF
TRBV10-3	.	TRBJ1-2	.	TGTGCCATCAGTGAGTCCTGGTATTTAGGGAATGGCTACACCTTC	CAISESWYLGNGYTF
TRBV5-5	few	TRBJ1-1	.	TGTGCCAGCAGCTTGCATGGACTGCCGAACACTGAAGCTTTCTTT	CASSLHGLPNTEAFF
TRBV7-6	once	TRBJ2-3	.	TGTGCCAGCAGCTTGACGAGCGCAGATACGCAGTATTTT	CASSLTSADTQYF
TRBV29-1	.	TRBJ2-1	.	TGCAGCGTCGTTACAGGGTACAATGAGCAGTTCTTC	CSVVTGYNEQFF
TRBV2	.	TRBJ1-2	.	TGTGCCAGCAGTGACTTGGACAACAACTATGGCTACACCTTC	CASSDLDNNYGYTF
TRBV15	medium-sized	TRBJ1-1	.	TGTGCCACCAGGGGGAAAACGTTTGGGGACATCAACACTGAAGCTTTCTTT	CATRGKTFGDINTEAFF
TRBV27	.	TRBJ2-2	.	TGTGCCAGCAAGAGGTCAGGGTCCACCGGGGAGCTGTTTTTT	CASKRSGSTGELFF
TRBV13	.	TRBJ1-2	.	TGTGCCAGCAGCTTACAGGGCATAATCTATGGCTACACCTTC	CASSLQGIIYGYTF
TRBV5-1	.	TRBJ2-5	.	TGCGCCAGCAGCTTAGGGAACCAAGAGACCCAGTACTTC	CASSLGNQETQYF
TRBV27	.	TRBJ2-7	.	TGTGCCAGCAGTTCTGGACAACTCTACGAGCAGTACTTC	CASSSGQLYEQYF
TRBV10-1	.	TRBJ2-7	.	TGCGCCAGCAGTGGCAGCTACTACGAGCAGTACTTC	CASSGSYYEQYF
TRBV6-5	.	TRBJ1-1	TRBD1	TGTGCCAGCAGGGCAGGGGGCCGGACTGAAGCTTTCTTT	CASRAGGRTEAFF
TRBV28	.	TRBJ2-7	TRBD2	TGTGCCAGCAGTTTAAGGGCGGGGGGAATCTCCTACGAGCAGTACTTC	CASSLRAGGISYEQYF
TRBV13	.	TRBJ2-1	.	TGTGCCAGCAGCCCGGACACGGGGGCGTACAATGAGCAGTTCTTC	CASSPDTGAYNEQFF
TRBV18	.	TRBJ1-2	TRBD1	TGTGCCAGCTCACGACAGGGTTTTGGCTACACCTTC	CASSRQGFGYTF
TRBV10-2	few	TRBJ1-4	.	TGCGCCAGCGTTGGCCGGCGTAATGAAAAACTGTTTTTT	CASVGRRNEKLFF
TRBV27	.	TRBJ1-2	.	TGTGCCAGCAGTTCTTCCTACGACTGGGGTGGCCGGGGCTACACCTTC	CASSSSYDWGGRGYTF
TRBV9	.	TRBJ1-2	.	TGTGCCAGCAGCGTATTAGGTGCTCCGGACTATGGCTACACCTTC	CASSVLGAPDYGYTF
TRBV4-2	.	TRBJ2-3	.	TGTGCCAGCAGCCAGGACCCACGGGGGGCCAGGGCAGATACGCAGTATTTT	CASSQDPRGARADTQYF
TRBV5-5	.	TRBJ1-6	.	TGTGCCAGCAGCTTGGGGGGGAATTCACCCCTCCACTTT	CASSLGGNSPLHF
TRBV18	.	TRBJ1-1	TRBD1	TGTGCCAGCTCAAGTACAGGGGTCACTGAAGCTTTCTTT	CASSSTGVTEAFF